This T cell receptor (beta chain) was sequenced for a study of breast tumors, draining lymph nodes, adjacent tissues. Study conclusions and caveats: Compared with basal-like, luminal-like tumors shared significantly more repertoire with nontumor tissue. Data only fit, rather than demonstrated, lymph node origin of most tumor T cells. Tumor repertoires ranked between lymph nodes and nontumor tissue in diversity, with V and J gene preferences.

Germline V gives CDR1 MGHRA, CDR2 YSYEKL. The CDR3 sequence is 17 residues long. TCRdb re-called the multiplex PCR reads through MiXCR, storing one row per CDR3 protein. The sample comprises roughly 100,000 distinct CDR3 sequences, about 31% of which are singletons, and about 6% rests with the top ten. Regarding this clonotype: Its specificity is unknown. One junction end disagrees with the germline gene, perhaps due to a read error.

Samples came from axillary lymph nodes draining the breast cancer. V and J are TRBV4-1 and TRBJ1-3; no reliable D call. This sequence was found in a female donor with breast cancer. Some clones in this sample may be carry-over from other donors' samples. Sequencing was done on a sample of axillary lymph node tissue. The CDR3 DNA reads TGCGCCAGCAGCCAAGGTTTTTCCTCGGGGATCGGAAACACCGTATATTTT. Translated, it gives CASSQGFSSGIGNTVYF.